The T cell receptor (beta chain) described here comes from a study of beta chain features in type 1 diabetes. The study, taken as a whole, reports: Among all four CD4+ subsets, Type 1 diabetes patients had TCRB CDR3s that were moderately but significantly shorter.

On this clone: Its antigen remains unknown.

The CDR3 totals 14 residues. The germline CDR1 and CDR2 sequences are MNHEY and SMNVEV (reference sequence). V trimming: 5 bases; J trimming: 7 bases; junction bases outside the gene matches: 7. Every bit of the isolated RNA underwent reverse transcription, so sequencing read expressed TCRB transcripts. Libraries were prepared by immunoSEQ multiplex PCR; TCRdb keeps only in-frame clonotypes and omits some of them. The profile shows 600,000 to 750,000 clones, roughly 12% of them singletons. J is TRBJ2-4 and V is TRBV27, with 8 positions matching TRBD1. Sequenced sample: naive CD4+ T cells from blood. This receptor was obtained from a man aged 25-40 years with type 1 diabetes. DNA for the CDR3: TGTGCCAGCAGTCGGACAGGGCAAGTCAACATTCAGTACTTC. Protein sequence: CASSRTGQVNIQYF.